The clone carrying this T cell receptor (beta chain) was detected once. Its antigen is undetermined. Other DNA sequences from this sample encode an identical CDR3 as well. Sequenced by immunoSEQ multiplex PCR; TCRdb stores in-frame clones only, minus some. The data show a few million clones, 85% to 95% seen once. The data are from a study of shared clonotypes between healthy human individuals. Study overall: Aged 18 to 49, the donors were a couple of women and three men. General observations from the study: Few donors limited the genetic and exposure-history diversity represented.

Participating donors were healthy, HIV-negative adults free of recent acute infections or vaccinations. CDR1 SGHRS and CDR2 YFSETQ come from the germline V gene. The CDR3 runs to 15 residues. Trimming removed 2 bases from V and 0 bases from J, with 6 bases in between. The rearrangement links TRBV5-1 to TRBJ2-6, with D hard to call. This sequence was found in a man aged 18 to 35 in good health. Some clones in this sample may be carry-over from other donors' samples. The sequenced sample consisted of naive CD4+ T cells from PBMCs. Subset indicated: CD45RA+ positively selected. CDR3 DNA sequence: TGCGCCAGCAGCTTACCCAGCTCTGGGGCCAACGTCCTGACTTTC. Amino acid sequence: CASSLPSSGANVLTF.